This TCR beta chain was identified during a study of T-cell memory formation after mild COVID-19. TCRdb recomputed calls from the 5' RACE reads with MiXCR, one row per CDR3 protein. The data hold about 470,000 distinct CDR3 sequences, with 18% observed a single time. This clonotype was counted a few times. The sequence was collected from an adult woman who had mild COVID-19 (a few samples of this study predate the infection). Cell type and time point are not known. Material: PBMCs or a T cell subset sorted from them (not recorded which).

The CDR3 DNA sequence: TGTGCCAGCAGAACGACAGGGTTCGGCGAGCAGTACTTC. It codes for CASRTTGFGEQYF. The rearrangement links TRBV6-2 or TRBV6-3 to TRBJ2-7; 7 bases are a match to TRBD1. The trim removed 6 bases at V and 6 bases at J, leaving 8 bases unmatched. The CDR3 totals 13 residues. Germline lookup yields CDR1 MNHEY and CDR2 SVGEGT.